The rows below give T cell receptor beta chains drawn from one sample of a study of T-cell memory formation after mild COVID-19. Using its own MiXCR run on the 5' RACE reads, TCRdb lists one record per CDR3 protein. The table has 250,000 or so distinct CDR3 sequences, more than 15% seen once. The sample taken for sequencing was PBMCs or a T cell subset sorted from them (not recorded which). These receptors all stem from a man younger than 35 who had mild COVID-19 (a few samples of this study predate the infection). Cell type and time point are not known. Both conserved end residues are part of each CDR3. Fields, in order: J gene, V gene, CDR3 protein.

J gene: TRBJ2-3; V gene: TRBV29-1; CDR3 protein: CSIARPDTQYF
J gene: TRBJ2-5; V gene: TRBV7-9; CDR3 protein: CASSPRSLAETQYF
J gene: TRBJ2-5; V gene: TRBV5-1; CDR3 protein: CASSLGTGGDETQYF
J gene: TRBJ2-1; V gene: TRBV6-1; CDR3 protein: CASSEVAGGPDNEQFF
J gene: TRBJ1-1; V gene: TRBV28; CDR3 protein: CASKQGAHTEAFF
J gene: TRBJ1-1; V gene: TRBV12-3/TRBV12-4; CDR3 protein: CASSLLVGSNTEAFF
J gene: TRBJ2-3; V gene: TRBV4-1; CDR3 protein: CASSQGGMRVLTDTQYF
J gene: TRBJ2-3; V gene: TRBV2; CDR3 protein: CASSDSTDTQYF
J gene: TRBJ2-5; V gene: TRBV4-1; CDR3 protein: CASSQANGAGSSETQYF
J gene: TRBJ2-1; V gene: TRBV7-3; CDR3 protein: CASSLGTSGVFEQFF
J gene: TRBJ2-6; V gene: TRBV11-2; CDR3 protein: CASSFGDPFSGANVLTF
J gene: TRBJ2-1; V gene: TRBV5-1; CDR3 protein: CASSPGGYGQYNEQFF
J gene: TRBJ2-2; V gene: TRBV9; CDR3 protein: CASSAIRDTGELFF
J gene: TRBJ1-1; V gene: TRBV7-6; CDR3 protein: CASSLVGGAGSTEAFF
J gene: TRBJ2-7; V gene: TRBV5-1; CDR3 protein: CASSSTSTSGYEQYF
J gene: TRBJ1-6; V gene: TRBV5-1; CDR3 protein: CASTSGEDHSPLHF
J gene: TRBJ2-2; V gene: TRBV7-9; CDR3 protein: CASSLGQGNAGELFF
J gene: TRBJ2-3; V gene: TRBV2; CDR3 protein: CASRGGRADTQYF
J gene: TRBJ1-4; V gene: TRBV6-1; CDR3 protein: CASSERWAPASREKLFF
J gene: TRBJ2-3; V gene: TRBV20-1; CDR3 protein: CSASEGTGLSDTQYF
J gene: TRBJ2-5; V gene: TRBV5-1; CDR3 protein: CASSLGQETQYF
J gene: TRBJ1-6; V gene: TRBV12-3/TRBV12-4; CDR3 protein: CASSLSGTPLHF
J gene: TRBJ1-2; V gene: TRBV28; CDR3 protein: CASNPVYEGNYGYTF
J gene: TRBJ1-2; V gene: TRBV5-6; CDR3 protein: CASSWGETGGYTF
J gene: TRBJ2-6; V gene: TRBV28; CDR3 protein: CASSTFLGANVLTF